A single sample is the source of the 31 T cell receptor beta chains below, sequenced in a study of cytomegalovirus exposure and HLA in healthy donors. Primers: 60 Vbeta forward and 13 Jbeta reverse. The data were produced by immunoSEQ multiplex PCR, yet TCRdb's version contains in-frame clones alone and is incomplete. The sample records 95,000 to 120,000 clones, 70% to 85% being singletons. Sequencing was carried out using PBMCs. The receptors derive from a middle-aged woman in good health and CMV-seropositive.

The chain is built from TRBV7-2 and TRBJ1-3; D not certain. The CDR3 has 16 residues. Germline V lookup: CDR1 SGHTA, CDR2 FQGNSA. V was trimmed by 5 bases and J by 4 bases, leaving 18 bases between them. The CDR3 here is CASSTFAGYSGNTIYF. The CDR3 DNA sequence: TGTGCCAGCAGCACATTTGCGGGGTATTCCGGAAACACCATATATTTT.

The gene calls are TRBV14 and TRBJ1-1; 7 bases map to TRBD1. This CDR3 is built from 16 residues. CDR1 is SGHDN and CDR2 is FVKESK in the germline V gene. The trim removed 3 bases at V and 1 base at J, leaving 8 bases unmatched. The CDR3 here is CASSHLRQGPNTEAFF. CDR3 coding DNA: TGTGCCAGCAGCCATCTTAGACAGGGACCGAACACTGAAGCTTTCTTT.

On this clone itself: Mismatch with germline at one junction end may stem from a read error. The gene calls are TRBV7-7 and TRBJ2-5, with TRBD1 matching over 11 bases. The V gene's germline CDR1 is SSHAT and CDR2 FNYEAQ (reference sequence). The CDR3 extends over 17 amino acids. As DNA, the CDR3 is TGTGCTAGCAGCTTCAACCCCTACGGACAGGGGGCGAAGACCCAGTACTTC. It specifies CASSFNPYGQGAKTQYF. Complete variable domain (other parts from reference TRBV7-7 and TRBJ2-5): GAGVSQSPRYKVTKRGQDVTLRCDPISSHATLYWYQQALGQGPEFLTYFNYEAQPDKSGLPSDRFSAERPEGSISTLTIQRTEQRDSAMYRCASSFNPYGQGAKTQYFGPGTRLLVL.

As regards this clone: Its ends do not fully match the called genes, so a read error is possible. V gene TRBV5-4 combines with J gene TRBJ2-3; the D is unclear. The germline V gene has CDR1 SGHNT and CDR2 YYREEE (reference sequence). The CDR3 runs 14 residues. The CDR3 nucleotides are TGTGCCAGCAGCATGGTCTTTAACACAGATACGCAATATTTT. It codes for CASSMVFNTDTQYF.

The genes are TRBV30 and TRBJ2-1; tentatively, D is TRBD1 (6 bases). Trimming pared 0 bases from V and 5 bases from J, leaving 14 bases between. This CDR3 has 15 residues. Per germline, CDR1 GTSNPN and CDR2 SVGIG (reference sequence). The CDR3 loop reads CAWSVTQGRNNEQFF. The DNA for the CDR3 is TGTGCCTGGAGTGTAACCCAGGGGCGGAACAATGAGCAGTTCTTC.

The chain couples TRBV19 to TRBJ2-2, with a tentative D call TRBD1 (6 bases). The germline V gene encodes CDR1 LNHDA and CDR2 SQIVND (reference sequence). Deletions cut 7 bases from V and 4 bases from J, with 31 bases between. CDR3 length: 20 residues. CDR3 nucleotide sequence: TGTGCCAGTAAATCTAGGGATCGCCGGACAGACCCTAGAGGCACCGGGGAGCTGTTTTTT. It yields the protein CASKSRDRRTDPRGTGELFF.

J is TRBJ2-3 and V is TRBV30, with a tentative D call TRBD2 (6 bases). The CDR3 contains 15 residues. Germline V gives CDR1 GTSNPN, CDR2 SVGIG (reference sequence). V lost 2 bases and J lost 0, with 12 bases in between. The CDR3 sequence is CAWSSNSGSTDTQYF. CDR3 sequence (DNA): TGTGCCTGGAGTTCAAATAGCGGAAGCACAGATACGCAGTATTTT.

The V gene is TRBV6-5, the J gene TRBJ2-7; possibly TRBD1 for D (5 bases). Germline V gives CDR1 MNHEY, CDR2 SVGAGI. The V end lost 1 base, the J end lost 3 bases, and 10 bases lay between the germline ends. CDR3 length equals 14 residues. For the CDR3, the DNA is TGTGCCAGCAGTTACTACTCAGGGAACTACGAGCAGTACTTC. Its translation: CASSYYSGNYEQYF.

The V call is TRBV30, the J call TRBJ1-5; TRBD1 might be the D (5 bases). V was shortened by 5 bases and J by 1 base, with 15 bases between the two germline ends. CDR1 GTSNPN and CDR2 SVGIG come from the germline V gene (reference sequence). This CDR3 comprises 15 residues. CDR3 DNA: TGTGCCTGGGGTACTCAGGGTATGAGCAATCAGCCCCAGCATTTT. This translates into CAWGTQGMSNQPQHF.

About this clone itself: At one boundary the junction diverges from the germline segment, which might be a read error. The chain is built from TRBV7-9 and TRBJ1-1; D may be TRBD1 (6 bases). Germline assignment: CDR1 SEHNR and CDR2 FQNEAQ (reference sequence). The CDR3 has 15 amino acids. The CDR3 sequence is CSSSSRDQGIPGAFF. CDR3 nucleotide sequence: TGTTCCAGCAGCTCCCGAGATCAGGGGATTCCTGGAGCTTTCTTT.

This clone has only a few counts. V gene TRBV30 combines with J gene TRBJ1-5; D is perhaps TRBD1 (6 bases). CDR1 and CDR2 from the germline V gene are GTSNPN and SVGIG (reference sequence). V lost 3 bases, J lost 5 bases, and 14 bases lay in between. The CDR3 is made up of 14 amino acids. For the CDR3, the DNA is TGTGCCTGGAGCGGGGGGGGGCTCGATCAGCCCCAGCATTTT. Translated: CAWSGGGLDQPQHF. The whole variable domain, remainder taken from reference TRBV30 and TRBJ1-5, is SQTIHQWPATLVQPVGSPLSLECTVEGTSNPNLYWYRQAAGRGLQLLFYSVGIGQISSEVPQNLSASRPQDRQFILSSKKLLLSDSGFYLCAWSGGGLDQPQHFGDGTRLSIL.

The chain recombines TRBV6-1 with TRBJ2-7; TRBD2 matches at 14 bases. V dropped 8 bases and J dropped 2; count of bases not matched to a gene: 5. The germline V gene has CDR1 MNHNS and CDR2 SASEGT. CDR3 length: 15 amino acids. In nucleotides, the CDR3 is TGTGCCAGCTACGGGACTAGCGGGGGAGCCTACGAGCAGTACTTC. Protein sequence: CASYGTSGGAYEQYF.

The V and J genes are TRBV6-1 and TRBJ2-7, with D perhaps TRBD1 (5 bases). V dropped 2 bases and J dropped 6 bases, with 14 bases sitting between them. Germline CDR1 and CDR2: MNHNS and SASEGT. The CDR3 is 14 residues long. The CDR3 sequence: CASSEMGQGGEQYF. The CDR3 DNA reads as TGTGCCAGCAGTGAAATGGGGCAGGGCGGCGAGCAGTACTTC.

The V and J genes are TRBV14 and TRBJ1-4, with D hard to call. Germline V gene sequence: CDR1 SGHDN, CDR2 FVKESK. CDR3 length equals 12 residues. Between the trimmed V and J ends, which lost 1 base and 10 bases, there was a span of 7 bases. The CDR3 region is CASSQALGKLFF. The CDR3 nucleotides are TGTGCCAGCAGCCAAGCTCTCGGAAAACTGTTTTTT.

The CDR3: CASSYLGTGAFNEQFF. CDR3 sequence (DNA): TGTGCCAGCAGTTACCTTGGGACAGGGGCTTTCAATGAGCAGTTCTTC. The chain combines TRBV6-5 with TRBJ2-1; 10 bases align to TRBD1. The V segment lost 2 bases and the J segment 6 bases; nucleotides outside the gene matches: 7. Germline assignment: CDR1 MNHEY and CDR2 SVGAGI. The CDR3 runs 16 residues.

This clone has just a few counts. The gene calls are TRBV9 and TRBJ2-7, with TRBD2 matching 7 bases. The CDR3 contains 17 residues. The V segment lost 3 bases and the J segment 3 bases; nucleotides outside the gene matches: 15. CDR1 SGDLS and CDR2 YYNGEE come from the germline V gene. CDR3 DNA: TGTGCCAGCAGCGCCTCCGGTGGCGGGAGCCGGAACTACGAGCAGTACTTC. As protein: CASSASGGGSRNYEQYF. The full variable domain, rest sourced from reference TRBV9 and TRBJ2-7, is DSGVTQTPKHLITATGQRVTLRCSPRSGDLSVYWYQQSLDQGLQFLIQYYNGEERAKGNILERFSAQQFPDLHSELNLSSLELGDSALYFCASSASGGGSRNYEQYFGPGTRLTVT.

This clone turned up a few times. The chain carries TRBV5-1 and TRBJ2-1; the match to TRBD1 covers 7 bases. Germline V gene data show CDR1 as SGHRS and CDR2 as YFSETQ. V dropped 0 bases and J dropped 6; count of bases not matched to a gene: 18. The CDR3 is made up of 19 amino acids. This CDR3 is CASSLDRGHKGLLANEQFF. The CDR3, as DNA: TGCGCCAGCAGCTTGGACAGGGGCCATAAGGGCTTGTTGGCCAATGAGCAGTTCTTC. Complete variable domain (other parts from reference TRBV5-1 and TRBJ2-1): KAGVTQTPRYLIKTRGQQVTLSCSPISGHRSVSWYQQTPGQGLQFLFEYFSETQRNKGNFPGRFSGRQFSNSRSEMNVSTLELGDSALYLCASSLDRGHKGLLANEQFFGPGTRLTVL.

The chain combines TRBV27 with TRBJ2-1; 10 positions match TRBD2. The CDR3 extends over 16 amino acids. Trimming took 4 bases from V and 4 from J; bases not matched to a gene: 7. The germline gives CDR1 MNHEY, CDR2 SMNVEV (reference sequence). CDR3: CASSSTGTSVYNEQFF. CDR3 sequence (DNA): TGTGCCAGCAGTTCGACCGGGACTAGCGTTTACAATGAGCAGTTCTTC.

About this clone itself: Sequence at one end of the junction differs from germline and may be a read error. The J gene is TRBJ1-2, the V gene TRBV4-3; D gene uncertain. Germline V gene data show CDR1 as LGHNA and CDR2 as YSLEER. The CDR3 contains 15 residues. The CDR3 spells CAISQEEGRVYGSTF. DNA of the CDR3: TGCGCCATCAGCCAAGAAGAGGGAAGGGTTTATGGCTCCACCTTC.

The chain's CDR3 is CAWRTLIAGELFF. DNA for the CDR3: TGTGCCTGGAGAACCTTGATAGCCGGGGAGCTGTTTTTT. V and J are TRBV30 and TRBJ2-2, with D unresolved. The CDR3 loop spans 13 amino acids. V lost 3 bases to trimming and J lost 6 bases, with 11 bases between them. Germline assignment: CDR1 GTSNPN and CDR2 SVGIG (reference sequence).

This clone has more than one count but fewer than ten. The J gene is TRBJ2-1, the V gene TRBV11-2; TRBD1 is a possible D gene (6 bases). The germline V and J ends were trimmed by 2 bases and 12 bases, with 11 bases remaining between them. The germline CDR1 and CDR2 sequences are SGHAT and FQNNGV. The CDR3 is 12 residues long. CDR3 bases: TGTGCCAGCAGCTTACCCAGGGGACGGCAGTTCTTC. Its protein product is CASSLPRGRQFF. Looking up the rest from reference TRBV11-2 and TRBJ2-1 gives the full variable domain: EAGVAQSPRYKIIEKRQSVAFWCNPISGHATLYWYQQILGQGPKLLIQFQNNGVVDDSQLPKDRFSAERLKGVDSTLKIQPAKLEDSAVYLCASSLPRGRQFFGPGTRLTVL.

The V gene is TRBV6-4, the J gene TRBJ2-2; D is uncertain. The ends were cut back, 4 bases at V and 0 bases at J, with 6 bases in the middle. There are 14 residues in the CDR3. CDR1 is MRHNA, CDR2 SNTAGT, per germline. The CDR3 region is CASSGATNTGELFF. Written as DNA, the CDR3 is TGTGCCAGCAGTGGCGCTACGAACACCGGGGAGCTGTTTTTT.

The chain links TRBV5-6 to TRBJ2-5; D is unclear. Trimming took off 2 bases at V and 6 bases at J, with 5 bases between the two ends. This CDR3 spans 11 amino acids. CDR1 SGHDT and CDR2 YYEEEE come from the germline V gene. The CDR3 spells CASSFVQTQYF. The CDR3 DNA is TGTGCCAGCAGCTTCGTCCAGACCCAGTACTTC.

The rearrangement joins TRBV18 to TRBJ2-5; D may be TRBD1 (7 bases). The J call could be wrong; TRBJ2-7 is a better fit for the DNA end. This CDR3 is built from 13 residues. Looked up from germline, CDR1 is KGHSH and CDR2 is LQKENI. DNA for the CDR3: TGTGCCACTCGGGCAGGGGGGACCTACGAGCAGTACTTC. Encoded protein: CATRAGGTYEQYF.

The chain uses TRBV27 and TRBJ2-3, with D perhaps TRBD1 (6 bases). Germline lookup yields CDR1 MNHEY and CDR2 SMNVEV (reference sequence). Trimming stripped 4 bases from V and 0 bases from J, with 11 bases between. The CDR3 is 15 amino acids. CDR3 sequence (DNA): TGTGCCAGCAGTTCCCAGGGGTCTAGCACAGATACGCAGTATTTT. Translation gives CASSSQGSSTDTQYF.

The J gene is TRBJ2-4, the V gene TRBV16; no clear D gene. The CDR3 totals 14 residues. V lost 0 bases and J 4 bases, leaving 7 bases between the germline ends. The germline gives CDR1 KGHSY, CDR2 FQNENV. As DNA, the CDR3 is TGTGCCAGCAGCCAATCTAACAGTAAAAACATTCAGTACTTC. Its translation: CASSQSNSKNIQYF.

This clone was recorded a few times. The chain is built from TRBV9 and TRBJ2-1; TRBD1 aligns across 7 bases. The CDR3 is 16 residues long. Per germline, CDR1 SGDLS and CDR2 YYNGEE. Unmatched junction bases numbered 10, after V lost 4 bases and J lost 3 bases. The CDR3 spells CASSPFTGADYNEQFF. The DNA for the CDR3 is TGTGCCAGCAGCCCCTTTACAGGGGCCGACTACAATGAGCAGTTCTTC.

The V gene is TRBV14, the J gene TRBJ1-3; maybe TRBD1 (5 bases). The V gene lost 4 bases and the J gene lost 9 bases, with 19 bases spanning the gap. CDR3 length: 15 residues. Germline CDR1 and CDR2: SGHDN and FVKESK. CDR3 DNA: TGTGCCAGCAGCCTCGTTGGGACTGTTATTACCACCATATATTTT. The encoded protein is CASSLVGTVITTIYF.

The V and J genes are TRBV30 and TRBJ1-1; D is undetermined. This CDR3 is 13 amino acids long. Trimming shortened V by 0 bases and J by 3 bases, and 8 bases separated the two germline ends. In germline, CDR1 is GTSNPN, CDR2 SVGIG (reference sequence). The CDR3 DNA reads TGTGCCTGGAGTGTAGAGGGCGACACTGAAGCTTTCTTT. Its translation is CAWSVEGDTEAFF.

The sample holds a few counts of this clone. V usage is TRBV7-6 and J usage is TRBJ2-1; 10 bases are shared with TRBD2. In germline, CDR1 is SGHVS, CDR2 FNYEAQ. This CDR3 has 18 amino acids. V lost 1 base to trimming and J lost 6 bases; unmatched junction nucleotides: 12. The CDR3 region is CASSLDPGVAGGLNEQFF. The DNA for the CDR3 is TGTGCCAGCAGCTTAGACCCTGGGGTAGCGGGGGGCCTCAATGAGCAGTTCTTC.

The chain has TRBV7-2 and TRBJ1-2, with 7 bases fitting TRBD1. From germline, CDR1 is SGHTA and CDR2 FQGNSA. The trim removed 2 bases at V and 3 bases at J, leaving 3 bases unmatched. The CDR3 totals 14 residues. The CDR3 here is CASSLWTGDYGYTF. The CDR3 DNA reads TGTGCCAGCAGCTTATGGACAGGCGACTATGGCTACACCTTC.